This record looks at one T cell receptor (beta chain) sequence and its context. Its antigen is unknown. This entry comes from a study of blood T cells in healthy people across ages. Overall study findings and caveats: Long-lived donors exceeded aged donors in naive CD4+ cells and diversity. PBMCs left unsorted prevented a conclusive naive versus antigen-experienced comparison.

The authors extracted at least 6 micrograms of total RNA per sample. It was with a sample-barcoded 5' primer and a J-beta primer mix that a second PCR of about 7 to 12 cycles was run. TCRdb re-analysed the 5' RACE reads in MiXCR, keeping a single row per CDR3 protein. The sample carries 1 million or so distinct CDR3 sequences, under 30% recorded once. Germline V gene data show CDR1 as MDHEN and CDR2 as SYDVKM. CDR3 length equals 14 residues. V gave up 8 bases and J gave up 1 base, with 15 bases separating them. This same sample was also taken into another study, of T cells of mothers and their children. That study adds: Unrelated pairs and related pairs have their TCR recombination output shaped similarly by thymic selection.

V gene TRBV28 combines with J gene TRBJ2-7; a weak D match, TRBD2 (6 bases). The receptor's source is a girl aged 2 to 10 in good health. The sequencing sample was made of blood. This CDR3 reads CASSSREESYEQYF. CDR3 nucleotide sequence: TGTGCCAGCTCTTCAAGGGAGGAATCCTACGAGCAGTACTTC.